This T cell receptor beta chain was obtained from a study of identical twins. Overall study results and limits: Compared with models, monozygotic twins showed more out-of-frame TCR alpha sharing.

Ten or more counts support this clonotype. No antigen is known for it. TCRdb analysed the 5' RACE reads with MiXCR anew, one entry per CDR3 protein. The table shows over 200,000 distinct CDR3 sequences, with more than 9% occurring only once. V lost 5 bases and J 4 bases, leaving 11 bases between the germline ends. The CDR3 loop spans 13 amino acids. This receptor was obtained from a man aged 50 to 60 in good health. The sample taken for sequencing was memory T cells sorted from blood. This rearrangement joins TRBV12-3 or TRBV12-4 to TRBJ1-2, with D tentatively TRBD1 (6 bases). CDR3 amino acids: CASSPTGGYGYTF. The CDR3 DNA is TGTGCCAGCAGTCCGACAGGTGGCTATGGCTACACCTTC.